The 10 T cell receptor beta chains given below trace back to one sample, sequenced in a study of blood T cell repertoires in COVID-19. Sequencing was performed with immunoSEQ multiplex PCR; in TCRdb, only in-frame clones are kept and a portion is missing. The sample lists 450,000 to 500,000 clones, 75% to 90% occurring once. The specimen was PBMCs or T cells enriched from blood (not recorded which). The receptors come from a woman aged 55-70 years who had recovered from COVID-19.

The CDR3 sequence: CASPDTQGSGNTIYF. CDR3 nucleotides: TGTGCCAGCCCAGATACACAGGGGTCTGGAAACACCATATATTTT. The chain recombines TRBV6-5 with TRBJ1-3; 7 nucleotides align to TRBD1. CDR3 length: 15 amino acids. The germline V gene has CDR1 MNHEY and CDR2 SVGAGI. With V trimmed by 8 bases and J by 1 base, 8 bases remained unmatched.

The V and J genes are TRBV7-2 and TRBJ2-7; the match to TRBD1 covers 8 bases. After removal of 3 bases from V and 2 bases from J, the junction contained 3 bases not matched to a gene. The CDR3 is 14 residues long. Germline CDR1 reads SGHTA; CDR2 reads FQGNSA. The CDR3 here is CASSFDRGTYEQYV. The CDR3 nucleotides read TGTGCCAGCAGCTTCGACAGGGGAACCTACGAGCAGTACGTC.

This chain links TRBV13 with TRBJ2-3; 10 bases align to TRBD1. Trimming at V came to 5 bases and at J to 6 bases, leaving 8 bases not matched to a gene. Germline V gene data show CDR1 as PRHDT and CDR2 as FYEKMQ (reference sequence). This CDR3 has 15 residues. The CDR3 sequence is CASSQPGQGFDTQYF. In DNA, the CDR3 is TGTGCCAGCAGCCAACCGGGACAGGGGTTCGATACGCAGTATTTT.

CDR3 sequence: CASSYYRGSDYGYTF. In DNA, the CDR3 is TGTGCCAGCAGCTACTATCGGGGTTCAGACTATGGCTACACCTTC. The chain combines TRBV11-2 with TRBJ1-2; D ambiguous. The V gene lost 4 bases and the J gene lost 3 bases, with 15 bases spanning the gap. The CDR3 totals 15 residues. Per the germline V gene, CDR1 is SGHAT and CDR2 is FQNNGV.

The chain recombines TRBV11-2 with TRBJ1-3, with TRBD1 matching 10 bases. Per the germline V gene, CDR1 is SGHAT and CDR2 is FQNNGV. The CDR3 is 15 amino acids. The V gene end was trimmed by 4 bases and the J gene end by 6 bases; junction bases not matched to a gene: 6. The CDR3 here is CASSYGDRGENTIYF. The CDR3 DNA follows: TGTGCCAGCAGCTACGGGGACAGGGGCGAAAACACCATATATTTT.

The chain couples TRBV7-2 to TRBJ2-1; D not certain. The germline V gene encodes CDR1 SGHTA and CDR2 FQGNSA. The V end was cut by 5 bases, the J end by 1 base, with 9 bases between. This CDR3 spans 14 amino acids. For the CDR3, the DNA is TGTGCCAGCAGCCCTGCGCGATCCTACAATGAGCAGTTCTTC. It encodes CASSPARSYNEQFF.

CDR3 coding DNA: TGTGCCAGCAGCGCCGGACAACCTGAAGCTTTCTTT. Protein product: CASSAGQPEAFF. The chain uses TRBV9 and TRBJ1-1, with D maybe TRBD1 (5 bases). Deletions cut 3 bases from V and 6 bases from J, with 9 bases between. The CDR3 extends over 12 amino acids. Germline-derived CDR1 and CDR2 are SGDLS and YYNGEE.

The V gene is TRBV10-3, the J gene TRBJ1-5; 12 nucleotides align to TRBD1. This CDR3 has 15 residues. Germline-derived CDR1 and CDR2 are ENHRY and SYGVKD. The V segment lost 5 bases and the J segment 6 bases; nucleotides outside the gene matches: 5. The CDR3 DNA follows: TGTGCCATCAGTACCGGGACAGGGGGCAGTCAGCCCCAGCATTTT. It specifies CAISTGTGGSQPQHF.

The genes are TRBV5-1 and TRBJ2-5; maybe TRBD1 (6 bases). V was trimmed by 2 bases and J by 5 bases, leaving 7 bases between them. This CDR3 region has 12 residues. Looked up from germline, CDR1 is SGHRS and CDR2 is YFSETQ. The CDR3 here is CASSFTGETQYF. As DNA, the CDR3 is TGCGCCAGCAGCTTTACAGGGGAGACCCAGTACTTC.

J is TRBJ1-2 and V is TRBV19, with D perhaps matching TRBD1 (6 bases). There are 15 residues in the CDR3. The germline V gene encodes CDR1 LNHDA and CDR2 SQIVND (reference sequence). V was trimmed by 0 bases and J by 2 bases, leaving 10 bases between them. The CDR3 loop reads CASSIDRGFNYGYTF. CDR3 DNA: TGTGCCAGTAGTATAGACAGGGGATTCAACTATGGCTACACCTTC.